The sample holds a few counts of the clone carrying this T cell receptor (beta chain). V lost 8 bases and J lost 3; bases outside the gene matches: 15. This CDR3 has 16 residues. CDR1 is SGHRS and CDR2 is YFSETQ in the germline V gene. This entry belongs to a study of patients and donors after allogeneic stem cell transplantation. In TCRdb, the RT-PCR reads were re-called with MiXCR into one record per CDR3 protein. The sample shows roughly 940,000 distinct CDR3 sequences, roughly 18% of them seen only once. The TCR originated in a human donor who was either an allogeneic HSCT recipient or a stem cell or donor lymphocyte infusion donor (not recorded which). It is not recorded whose cells these are; they may come from a transplant donor. The sample taken for sequencing was blood, either unsorted or a sorted T cell fraction (not recorded which). The chain couples TRBV5-1 to TRBJ1-1; 8 bases agree with TRBD1. The CDR3 spells CARQSVAGGVDTEAFF. CDR3 DNA: TGCGCCAGACAGTCTGTGGCAGGGGGCGTGGACACTGAAGCTTTCTTT.